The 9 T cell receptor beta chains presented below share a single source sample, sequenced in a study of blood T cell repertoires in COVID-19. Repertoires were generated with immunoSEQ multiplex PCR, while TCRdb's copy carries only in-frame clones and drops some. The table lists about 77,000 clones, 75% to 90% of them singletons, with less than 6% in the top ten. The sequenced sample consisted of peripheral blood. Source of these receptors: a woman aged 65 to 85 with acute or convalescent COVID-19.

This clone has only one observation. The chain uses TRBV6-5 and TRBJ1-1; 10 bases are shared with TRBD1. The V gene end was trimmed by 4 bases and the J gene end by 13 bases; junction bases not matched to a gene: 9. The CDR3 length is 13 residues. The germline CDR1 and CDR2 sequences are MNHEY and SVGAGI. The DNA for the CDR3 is TGTGCCAGCAGTTCCGGACAGGGGGGCGATGGTTTCTTT. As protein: CASSSGQGGDGFF.

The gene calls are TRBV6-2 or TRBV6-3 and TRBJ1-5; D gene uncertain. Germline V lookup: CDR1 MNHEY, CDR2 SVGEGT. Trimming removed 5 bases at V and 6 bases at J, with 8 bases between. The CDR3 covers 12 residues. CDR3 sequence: CASSTRVQPQHF. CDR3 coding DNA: TGTGCCAGCAGTACCCGGGTTCAGCCCCAGCATTTT.

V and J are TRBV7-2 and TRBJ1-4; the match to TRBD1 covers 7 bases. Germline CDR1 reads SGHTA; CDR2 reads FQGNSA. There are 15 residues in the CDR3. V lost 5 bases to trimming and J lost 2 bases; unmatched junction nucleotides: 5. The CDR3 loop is CASSPGDSTNEKLFF. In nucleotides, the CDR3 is TGTGCCAGCAGCCCCGGGGACAGCACTAATGAAAAACTGTTTTTT.

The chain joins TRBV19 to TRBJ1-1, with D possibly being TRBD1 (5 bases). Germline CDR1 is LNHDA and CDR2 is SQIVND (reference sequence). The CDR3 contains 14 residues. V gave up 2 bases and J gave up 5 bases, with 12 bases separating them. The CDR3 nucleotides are TGTGCCAGTAGTATAATCGGGACTGGGACTGAAGCTTTCTTT. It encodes CASSIIGTGTEAFF.

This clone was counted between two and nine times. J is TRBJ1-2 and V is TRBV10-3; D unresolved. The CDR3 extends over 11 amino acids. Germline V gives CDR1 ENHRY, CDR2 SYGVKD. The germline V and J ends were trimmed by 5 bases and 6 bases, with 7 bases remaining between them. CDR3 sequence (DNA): TGTGCCATCAGTTACTATGATGGCTACACCTTC. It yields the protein CAISYYDGYTF.

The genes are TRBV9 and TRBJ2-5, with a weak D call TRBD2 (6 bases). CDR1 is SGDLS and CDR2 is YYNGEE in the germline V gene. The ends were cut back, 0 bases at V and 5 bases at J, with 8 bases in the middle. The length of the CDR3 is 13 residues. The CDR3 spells CASSVVGGETQYF. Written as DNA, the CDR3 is TGTGCCAGCAGCGTAGTTGGAGGGGAGACCCAGTACTTC.

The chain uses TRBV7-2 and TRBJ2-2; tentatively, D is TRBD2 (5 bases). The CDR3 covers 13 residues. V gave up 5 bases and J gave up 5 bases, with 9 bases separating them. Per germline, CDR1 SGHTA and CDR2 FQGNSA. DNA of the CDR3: TGTGCCAGCAGCCCCCGAGGGACCGGGGAGCTGTTTTTT. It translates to CASSPRGTGELFF.

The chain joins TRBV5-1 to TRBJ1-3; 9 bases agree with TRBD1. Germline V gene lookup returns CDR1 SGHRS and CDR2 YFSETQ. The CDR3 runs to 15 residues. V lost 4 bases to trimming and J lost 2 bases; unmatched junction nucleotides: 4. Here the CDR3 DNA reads TGCGCCAGCAGCATAGGACAGGGGACTGGAAACACCATATATTTT. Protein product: CASSIGQGTGNTIYF.

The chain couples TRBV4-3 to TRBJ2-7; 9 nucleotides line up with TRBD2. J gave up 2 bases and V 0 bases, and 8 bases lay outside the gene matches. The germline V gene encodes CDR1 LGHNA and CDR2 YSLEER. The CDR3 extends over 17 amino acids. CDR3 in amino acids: CASSQESFQRGAYEQYF. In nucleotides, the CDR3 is TGCGCCAGCAGCCAAGAGTCTTTCCAGCGGGGGGCCTACGAGCAGTACTTC.